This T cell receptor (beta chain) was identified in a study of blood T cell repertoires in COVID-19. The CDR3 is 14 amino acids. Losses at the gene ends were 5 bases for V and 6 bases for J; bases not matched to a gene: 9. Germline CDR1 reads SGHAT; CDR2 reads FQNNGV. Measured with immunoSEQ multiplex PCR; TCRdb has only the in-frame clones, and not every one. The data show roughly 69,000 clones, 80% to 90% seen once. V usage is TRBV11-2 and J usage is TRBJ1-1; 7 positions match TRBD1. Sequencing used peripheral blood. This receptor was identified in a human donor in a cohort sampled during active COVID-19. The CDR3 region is CASSTRTGVAEAFF. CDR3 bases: TGTGCCAGCAGCACCCGAACAGGGGTGGCTGAAGCTTTCTTT.